The 24 T cell receptor beta chains below come from one sample, sequenced in a study of response to subunit inactivated influenza vaccine. TCRdb re-called the RT-PCR reads through MiXCR, storing one row per CDR3 protein. Among hundreds of thousands of distinct CDR3 sequences listed, approximately 10% were seen once. This specimen was PBMCs from blood, taken on the day of vaccination. These receptors were obtained from a man in his fifties who received an inactivated influenza vaccine.

V is TRBV15 and J is TRBJ2-1, with 8 bases aligning to TRBD2. CDR3 size: 14 residues. The V and J ends lost 6 bases and 9 bases, in that order; junction bases with no gene match: 10. Germline lookup yields CDR1 LNHNV and CDR2 YYDKDF (reference sequence). CDR3 protein: CATSPTGGLGEQFF. The CDR3 DNA follows: TGTGCCACCAGTCCAACGGGGGGGCTTGGTGAGCAGTTCTTC.

The table lists this clonotype with many counts. The gene calls are TRBV12-3 or TRBV12-4 and TRBJ2-3; 8 bases map to TRBD2. The CDR3 is made up of 18 amino acids. V shed 6 bases and J 6 bases; nucleotides not matched to a gene: 20. The CDR3 DNA sequence: TGTGCCAGCAGCCAGGTCGAGGTTTGGAGCGGGAGACTGGATACGCAGTATTTT. It translates to CASSQVEVWSGRLDTQYF.

There are many counts of this clonotype. The chain joins TRBV28 to TRBJ2-1; no firm D call. V lost 2 bases, J lost 9 bases, and 5 bases lay in between. The CDR3 length is 11 residues. From germline, CDR1 is MDHEN and CDR2 SYDVKM. CDR3 sequence: CASSLGVEQFF. The CDR3 DNA reads as TGTGCCAGCAGTTTAGGGGTTGAGCAGTTCTTC.

This clonotype was seen at least ten times. The J gene is TRBJ2-5, the V gene TRBV4-3; 7 nucleotides align to TRBD1. V lost 1 base to trimming and J lost 3 bases; unmatched junction nucleotides: 5. The CDR3 contains 15 residues. Germline loops: CDR1 LGHNA, CDR2 YSLEER. CDR3 in amino acids: CASSQGSGTEETQYF. Written as DNA, the CDR3 is TGCGCCAGCAGCCAAGGCTCAGGGACAGAAGAGACCCAGTACTTC.

This clonotype was detected a few times. The CDR3 protein is CASSSGLAGDYEQYF. CDR3 DNA sequence: TGCGCCAGCAGCTCTGGACTAGCGGGGGATTACGAGCAGTACTTC. The genes are TRBV5-1 and TRBJ2-7; 13 bases match TRBD2. V was clipped by 3 bases and J by 4 bases; unmatched bases: 4. The germline V gene encodes CDR1 SGHRS and CDR2 YFSETQ. The length of the CDR3 is 15 residues.

This clonotype has a handful of counts. V and J are TRBV7-1 and TRBJ1-4; TRBD1 matches 9 bases. TRBV7-1 is an ORF; its function is uncertain. The CDR3 runs to 17 residues. The J segment lost 8 bases and the V segment lost 2 bases, leaving 12 bases of the junction unmatched. The CDR3 loop is CASSSWGQGERREKLFF. DNA of the CDR3: TGTGCCAGCAGCTCATGGGGACAGGGAGAAAGGAGGGAAAAACTGTTTTTT.

This clonotype was observed at least ten times. The chain employs TRBV12-3 or TRBV12-4 and TRBJ2-2; 12 positions agree with TRBD2. The CDR3 consists of 14 residues. With 7 bases clipped from V and 6 bases from J, the junction kept 3 bases outside the gene matches. Written as DNA, the CDR3 is TGTGCCAGCACCAGACTAGCGGGAGCCGGGGAGCTGTTTTTT. It yields the protein CASTRLAGAGELFF.

This sequence joins TRBV20-1 and TRBJ2-5, with D maybe TRBD2 (6 bases). V shed 5 bases and J shed 2 bases, with 21 bases lying between them. This CDR3 region has 16 residues. Germline CDR1 reads DFQATT; CDR2 reads SNEGSKA (reference sequence). The CDR3 sequence: CSASPTTSGAQETQYF. CDR3 DNA: TGCAGTGCTTCACCCACGACTAGTGGGGCGCAAGAGACCCAGTACTTC.

This clonotype was picked up many times. The V call is TRBV11-2, the J call TRBJ2-1; D is unresolved. The germline V gene encodes CDR1 SGHAT and CDR2 FQNNGV. The CDR3 extends over 11 amino acids. Between the trimmed V and J ends, which lost 1 base and 12 bases, there was a span of 7 bases. The CDR3 here is CASSLGGGQFF. CDR3 DNA sequence: TGTGCCAGCAGCTTAGGGGGTGGGCAGTTCTTC.

This chain links TRBV20-1 with TRBJ1-1, with D perhaps TRBD1 (5 bases). Germline CDR1 and CDR2: DFQATT and SNEGSKA (reference sequence). This CDR3 is built from 16 residues. The ends were cut back, 0 bases at V and 6 bases at J, with 20 bases in the middle. In DNA, the CDR3 is TGCAGTGCTAGAGATCGGTGGAGGGGCGCGTGGCCTGAAGCTTTCTTT. It translates to CSARDRWRGAWPEAFF.

The V gene is TRBV20-1, the J gene TRBJ2-7; 7 positions agree with TRBD1. V lost 4 bases to trimming and J lost 3 bases; unmatched junction nucleotides: 6. CDR3 length equals 13 residues. The V gene's germline CDR1 is DFQATT and CDR2 SNEGSKA (reference sequence). The CDR3 DNA follows: TGCAGTGCTAAACAGGGGACCTTCTACGAGCAGTACTTC. Amino acids: CSAKQGTFYEQYF.

This rearrangement joins TRBV19 to TRBJ1-5; maybe TRBD1 (5 bases). The germline gives CDR1 LNHDA, CDR2 SQIVND (reference sequence). The CDR3 is 14 amino acids. V was shortened by 2 bases and J by 6 bases, with 11 bases between the two germline ends. The CDR3 nucleotides read TGTGCCAGTAGTATATTTGGGGGATCTCAGCCCCAGCATTTT. Translating it yields CASSIFGGSQPQHF.

The CDR3 reads CASSLKVQIYGYTF. DNA for the CDR3: TGTGCCAGCAGTTTGAAAGTACAGATCTATGGCTACACCTTC. V gene TRBV28 combines with J gene TRBJ1-2; D unresolved. This CDR3 spans 14 amino acids. V was pared by 3 bases and J by 4 bases, with 12 bases between. The germline CDR1 and CDR2 sequences are MDHEN and SYDVKM.

A few counts support this clonotype. This chain links TRBV7-9 with TRBJ2-1; 8 bases match TRBD2. The germline V gene has CDR1 SEHNR and CDR2 FQNEAQ (reference sequence). The CDR3 extends over 14 amino acids. The trim removed 5 bases at V and 5 bases at J, leaving 5 bases unmatched. The CDR3 sequence is CASSRLANDNEQFF. The CDR3 DNA follows: TGTGCCAGCAGCCGACTAGCGAACGACAATGAGCAGTTCTTC.

This chain connects TRBV7-2 to TRBJ2-6; D not resolved. Germline CDR1 and CDR2: SGHTA and FQGNSA. The CDR3 runs to 16 residues. V dropped 5 bases and J dropped 0 bases, with 11 bases sitting between them. CDR3 DNA: TGTGCCAGCAGCGCGAGAGCCAGCTCTGGGGCCAACGTCCTGACTTTC. Protein: CASSARASSGANVLTF.

The chain uses TRBV3-1 and TRBJ1-6; D is unresolved. The V and J ends lost 2 bases and 14 bases respectively, with 16 bases between them. CDR1 and CDR2 (germline): LGHDT, YNNKEL (reference sequence). The CDR3 totals 14 residues. In nucleotides, the CDR3 is TGTGCCAGCAGCCAATCACTTGACCTGGTCACCCTCCACTTT. Residues: CASSQSLDLVTLHF.

This clonotype was recorded many times. This chain connects TRBV6-5 to TRBJ2-7; the D gene is possibly TRBD2 (5 bases). Trimming pared 2 bases from V and 6 bases from J, leaving 11 bases between. Germline V CDR1 and CDR2: MNHEY, SVGAGI. This CDR3 contains 13 residues. The CDR3 loop reads CASSYRPGSEQYF. CDR3 nucleotides: TGTGCCAGCAGTTACAGACCTGGGAGCGAGCAGTACTTC.

This rearrangement joins TRBV5-1 to TRBJ2-7; either TRBD1 or TRBD2 may supply D (6 bases each). Germline-derived CDR1 and CDR2 are SGHRS and YFSETQ. The CDR3 has 14 amino acids. Deletions cut 2 bases from V and 6 bases from J, with 15 bases between. CDR3 nucleotide sequence: TGCGCCAGCAGCTTTAGGGGGGCAAAAAGCGAGCAGTACTTC. Its translation: CASSFRGAKSEQYF.

The sample holds a few counts of this clonotype. V and J are TRBV4-2 and TRBJ1-1; possible D gene TRBD1, 6 bases. V dropped 4 bases and J dropped 3 bases, with 15 bases sitting between them. The CDR3 sequence is 15 residues long. Germline CDR1 is LGHNA and CDR2 is YNFKEQ. CDR3 protein: CASSLQQGLDTEAFF. CDR3 nucleotides: TGTGCCAGCAGCCTTCAACAGGGTTTAGACACTGAAGCTTTCTTT.

V gene TRBV5-1 combines with J gene TRBJ2-3, with TRBD2 matching 8 bases. Germline V gene lookup returns CDR1 SGHRS and CDR2 YFSETQ. The junction had 5 bases not matched to a gene; V was cut back by 0 bases and J by 5 bases. CDR3 length: 15 residues. The CDR3 coding sequence is TGCGCCAGCAGCTTGGTGAGCGGGAGTTTAGATACGCAGTATTTT. Translation gives CASSLVSGSLDTQYF.

The rearrangement joins TRBV10-3 to TRBJ2-7; 9 bases line up with TRBD1. Trimming took 0 bases from V and 7 from J; bases not matched to a gene: 7. Germline V gene lookup returns CDR1 ENHRY and CDR2 SYGVKD. There are 15 residues in the CDR3. The CDR3 DNA reads TGTGCCATCAGTGAGTCCCCCGGGACAGGGTTTGAGCAGTACTTC. Encoded protein: CAISESPGTGFEQYF.

The J gene is TRBJ1-1, the V gene TRBV29-1; no definite D call. This CDR3 region has 10 residues. Trimming removed 7 bases from V and 1 base from J, with 4 bases in between. From germline, CDR1 is SQVTM and CDR2 ANQGSEA. The CDR3 DNA is TGCAGCGCCGCGAACACTGAAGCTTTCTTT. Translating gives CSAANTEAFF.

This clonotype was observed a handful of times. The V gene is TRBV6-2 or TRBV6-3, the J gene TRBJ2-1, with TRBD2 matching 7 bases. Trimming took 3 bases from V and 8 from J; bases not matched to a gene: 22. From germline, CDR1 is MNHEY and CDR2 SVGEGT. The CDR3 loop spans 19 amino acids. CDR3 amino acids: CASSYVFGVLADFGHEQFF. CDR3 nucleotide sequence: TGTGCCAGCAGTTATGTGTTTGGGGTTCTAGCGGACTTTGGGCATGAGCAGTTCTTC.

The chain employs TRBV28 and TRBJ2-1; the D gene is possibly TRBD2 (6 bases). Germline V CDR1 and CDR2: MDHEN, SYDVKM. Trimming removed 6 bases at V and 7 bases at J, with 13 bases between. This CDR3 is 13 amino acids long. The DNA for the CDR3 is TGTGCCAGCAGGGGAGGCGGGCGGAATGAGCAGTTCTTC. Its translation: CASRGGGRNEQFF.